What follows are 23 T cell receptor beta chains derived from one specimen sequenced in a study of beta chain features in type 1 diabetes. cDNA synthesis used the whole RNA isolate, giving expressed TCRB sequences. Clones were read by immunoSEQ multiplex PCR, and TCRdb kept only the in-frame ones, dropping some. The sample holds roughly 120,000 clones, 40% seen once. What was sequenced was stem cell memory CD4+ T cells from blood. These receptors came from a young woman in good health.

Only a few counts were recorded for this clone. The chain has TRBV5-6 and TRBJ2-3, with 8 bases identical to TRBD1. The CDR3 spans 13 residues. With 4 bases clipped from V and 7 bases from J, the junction kept 5 bases outside the gene matches. The germline gives CDR1 SGHDT, CDR2 YYEEEE. This chain's CDR3 is CASSNRQGHTQYF. The CDR3, as DNA: TGTGCCAGCAGCAACCGACAGGGGCATACGCAGTATTTT.

CDR3 residues: CASSPRGAEGGYTF. The CDR3 DNA is TGTGCCAGCAGTCCCCGGGGGGCCGAGGGTGGCTACACCTTC. V usage is TRBV6-6 and J usage is TRBJ1-2; a possible D gene is TRBD1 (6 bases). The CDR3 covers 14 residues. The V gene lost 5 bases and the J gene lost 7 bases, with 17 bases spanning the gap. Germline assignment: CDR1 MNHNY and CDR2 SVGAGI (reference sequence).

J is TRBJ2-2 and V is TRBV28, with a tentative D call TRBD2 (5 bases). Germline V gives CDR1 MDHEN, CDR2 SYDVKM. V lost 2 bases, J lost 4 bases, and 11 bases lay in between. The CDR3 is 15 residues long. CDR3 sequence reads: CASSLIGRATGELFF. The CDR3, as DNA: TGTGCCAGCAGTTTAATCGGGCGGGCCACCGGGGAGCTGTTTTTT.

CDR3 DNA: TGTGCCAGCAGCCGGGACAGGGTGGAACAAGAGACCCAGTACTTC. It yields the protein CASSRDRVEQETQYF. The rearrangement joins TRBV11-2 to TRBJ2-5; 9 nucleotides line up with TRBD1. CDR1 and CDR2 from the germline V gene are SGHAT and FQNNGV. V trimming: 5 bases; J trimming: 2 bases; junction bases outside the gene matches: 6. The CDR3 extends over 15 amino acids.

The J gene is TRBJ2-2, the V gene TRBV4-3; 9 bases align to TRBD2. With 1 base clipped from V and 5 bases from J, the junction kept 8 bases outside the gene matches. This CDR3 has 17 amino acids. Germline assignment: CDR1 LGHNA and CDR2 YSLEER. CDR3 loop: CASSQGVAGDATGELFF. CDR3 DNA sequence: TGCGCCAGCAGCCAAGGGGTAGCGGGAGACGCGACCGGGGAGCTGTTTTTT.

This clone was counted between two and nine times. The rearrangement uses TRBV13 and TRBJ2-1, with D tentatively TRBD2 (6 bases). This CDR3 has 21 residues. The germline V gene has CDR1 PRHDT and CDR2 FYEKMQ (reference sequence). The V gene lost 0 bases and the J gene lost 2 bases, with 26 bases spanning the gap. DNA of the CDR3: TGTGCCAGCAGCTTAGGCCAATGGGACTTTCAGTTTCAATTTACCTACAATGAGCAGTTCTTC. Its protein product is CASSLGQWDFQFQFTYNEQFF.

This clone was counted only a few times. V usage is TRBV12-5 and J usage is TRBJ2-5; 10 bases agree with TRBD2. Germline V CDR1 and CDR2: LGHNT, FRNRAP. This CDR3 has 13 amino acids. Trimming at V came to 6 bases and at J to 5 bases, leaving 3 bases not matched to a gene. CDR3 coding DNA: TGTGCTAGTGGCCCGACTAGCGGGGAGACCCAGTACTTC. This translates into CASGPTSGETQYF.

This chain links TRBV7-2 with TRBJ2-6; D possibly corresponds to TRBD1 (6 bases). V was pared by 5 bases and J by 0 bases, with 11 bases between. CDR1 is SGHTA, CDR2 FQGNSA, per germline. This CDR3 has 16 amino acids. Written as DNA, the CDR3 is TGTGCCAGCAGCAAAACAGGGCCCTCTGGGGCCAACGTCCTGACTTTC. As protein: CASSKTGPSGANVLTF.

The chain has TRBV2 and TRBJ1-2, with D maybe TRBD1 (5 bases). Trimming removed 0 bases from V and 8 bases from J, with 13 bases in between. This CDR3 is built from 14 residues. Per the germline V gene, CDR1 is SNHLY and CDR2 is FYNNEI. CDR3 sequence: CASSEALRGGGYTF. For the CDR3, the DNA is TGTGCCAGCAGTGAAGCGCTTCGGGGGGGAGGCTACACCTTC. The full variable domain, in which reference TRBV2 and TRBJ1-2 provide the parts outside the CDR3, is EPEVTQTPSHQVTQMGQEVILRCVPISNHLYFYWYRQILGQKVEFLVSFYNNEISEKSEIFDDQFSVERPDGSNFTLKIRSTKLEDSAMYFCASSEALRGGGYTFGSGTRLTVV.

The rearrangement uses TRBV28 and TRBJ2-2; no definite D call. The length of the CDR3 is 13 residues. The V gene lost 1 base and the J gene lost 5 bases, with 5 bases spanning the gap. Germline CDR1 and CDR2: MDHEN and SYDVKM. Here the CDR3 DNA reads TGTGCCAGCAGTTTATCCAGTACCGGGGAGCTGTTTTTT. Its translation: CASSLSSTGELFF. Filled out from reference TRBV28 and TRBJ2-2, the complete variable domain reads DVKVTQSSRYLVKRTGEKVFLECVQDMDHENMFWYRQDPGLGLRLIYFSYDVKMKEKGDIPEGYSVSREKKERFSLILESASTNQTSMYLCASSLSSTGELFFGEGSRLTVL.

This clone has only a few counts. V usage is TRBV7-8 and J usage is TRBJ1-1, with TRBD1 matching 8 bases. Germline V gives CDR1 SGHVS, CDR2 FQNEAQ. The trim removed 4 bases at V and 1 base at J, leaving 8 bases unmatched. CDR3 length: 16 amino acids. In DNA, the CDR3 is TGTGCCAGCAGCTCTGGACAGGGTGAAAGGAACACTGAAGCTTTCTTT. Translating it yields CASSSGQGERNTEAFF.

The table lists this clone with a few counts. The V and J genes are TRBV4-1 and TRBJ2-7, with TRBD2 matching 10 bases. CDR1 and CDR2 from the germline V gene are MGHRA and YSYEKL. The CDR3 has 18 amino acids. The trim removed 0 bases at V and 2 bases at J, leaving 10 bases unmatched. The CDR3 nucleotides read TGCGCCAGCAGCCAAGAGTGGCCAGGACTAGCGGATACCTACGAGCAGTACTTC. Encoded protein: CASSQEWPGLADTYEQYF.

V is TRBV28 and J is TRBJ1-1; 7 nucleotides match TRBD1. This CDR3 comprises 13 residues. CDR1 is MDHEN and CDR2 is SYDVKM in the germline V gene. The J segment lost 8 bases and the V segment lost 5 bases, leaving 8 bases of the junction unmatched. DNA for the CDR3: TGTGCCAGCAGTCTCTACAGGGGATGGGAAGCTTTCTTT. The encoded protein is CASSLYRGWEAFF.

This chain joins TRBV10-3 and TRBJ2-7; D not resolved. This CDR3 spans 12 amino acids. Germline V gene sequence: CDR1 ENHRY, CDR2 SYGVKD. V was trimmed by 5 bases and J by 1 base, leaving 6 bases between them. CDR3 protein: CAISSDSYEQYF. CDR3 DNA sequence: TGTGCCATCAGTTCAGATTCCTACGAGCAGTACTTC.

The chain combines TRBV11-3 with TRBJ2-4, with 7 bases fitting TRBD2. The CDR3 spans 14 residues. V lost 4 bases, J lost 9 bases, and 9 bases stayed unmatched. Germline loops: CDR1 SGHNT, CDR2 YENEEA. The CDR3 region has the DNA TGTGCCAGCAGCTCCCCCGGGGGGATCAGCATTCAGTACTTC. The encoded protein is CASSSPGGISIQYF.

The genes are TRBV6-5 and TRBJ1-2, with 9 bases that match TRBD1. The CDR3 is 13 residues long. The trim removed 6 bases at V and 6 bases at J, leaving 5 bases unmatched. The germline V gene has CDR1 MNHEY and CDR2 SVGAGI. The CDR3 region is CASSYRTGDGYTF. DNA for the CDR3: TGTGCCAGCAGCTACCGGACAGGGGATGGCTACACCTTC.

This clone was counted between two and nine times. This chain uses TRBV14 with TRBJ2-5; perhaps TRBD2 as D (6 bases). This CDR3 is built from 18 residues. Germline V gives CDR1 SGHDN, CDR2 FVKESK. V lost 2 bases, J lost 2 bases, and 21 bases lay in between. This CDR3 is CASSQPLTSLRAQETQYF. CDR3 sequence (DNA): TGTGCCAGCAGCCAACCACTGACTAGTCTGCGGGCTCAAGAGACCCAGTACTTC.

The chain has TRBV5-1 and TRBJ2-5, with 14 bases identical to TRBD2. The CDR3 totals 18 residues. Germline lookup yields CDR1 SGHRS and CDR2 YFSETQ. With V trimmed by 2 bases and J by 4 bases, 10 bases remained unmatched. The CDR3 DNA reads TGCGCCAGCAGCTTCCTACCGGGACTAGCGGGAGAGGGAGAGACCCAGTACTTC. Its protein is CASSFLPGLAGEGETQYF.

This clone was detected a few times. This rearrangement joins TRBV18 to TRBJ1-4; no clear D gene. The germline gives CDR1 KGHSH, CDR2 LQKENI. Trimming removed 5 bases at V and 0 bases at J, with 13 bases between. There are 16 residues in the CDR3. The chain's CDR3 is CASSTRRVATNEKLFF. CDR3 nucleotide sequence: TGTGCCAGCTCAACCCGCCGGGTTGCAACTAATGAAAAACTGTTTTTT.

This clone was recorded a few times. This chain uses TRBV29-1 with TRBJ2-3, with 7 positions matching TRBD2. This CDR3 has 20 residues. After removal of 5 bases from V and 7 bases from J, the junction contained 30 bases not matched to a gene. Germline V gives CDR1 SQVTM, CDR2 ANQGSEA. Written as DNA, the CDR3 is TGCAGCGTTTCTGCGGGAGTGGATTTAGATATAGTTAGTAGGGGTCATACGCAGTATTTT. Its translation is CSVSAGVDLDIVSRGHTQYF.

This clone came up a few times. The chain combines TRBV2 with TRBJ2-2, with 8 bases aligning to TRBD1. The V gene's germline CDR1 is SNHLY and CDR2 FYNNEI. The CDR3 sequence is 15 residues long. The junction had 3 bases not matched to a gene; V was cut back by 6 bases and J by 0 bases. The CDR3 sequence is CASRLQGANTGELFF. In DNA form, the CDR3 reads TGTGCCAGCAGACTACAGGGGGCGAACACCGGGGAGCTGTTTTTT.

This clone was recorded a few times. The CDR3 here is CASSYVLAGGPNEQFF. CDR3 nucleotides: TGTGCCAGCAGTTACGTACTAGCGGGAGGGCCCAATGAGCAGTTCTTC. The chain has TRBV6-5 and TRBJ2-1; 13 positions agree with TRBD2. CDR1 and CDR2 from the germline V gene are MNHEY and SVGAGI. The J segment lost 6 bases and the V segment lost 2 bases, leaving 4 bases of the junction unmatched. The CDR3 sequence is 16 residues long.

J is TRBJ2-1 and V is TRBV4-1, with 13 bases aligning to TRBD2. Unmatched junction bases numbered 8, after V lost 0 bases and J lost 9 bases. The length of the CDR3 is 17 residues. The germline V gene encodes CDR1 MGHRA and CDR2 YSYEKL. CDR3 in amino acids: CASSQDLGLAGEGEQFF. The CDR3 DNA reads as TGCGCCAGCAGCCAAGATCTAGGACTAGCGGGAGAGGGTGAGCAGTTCTTC.